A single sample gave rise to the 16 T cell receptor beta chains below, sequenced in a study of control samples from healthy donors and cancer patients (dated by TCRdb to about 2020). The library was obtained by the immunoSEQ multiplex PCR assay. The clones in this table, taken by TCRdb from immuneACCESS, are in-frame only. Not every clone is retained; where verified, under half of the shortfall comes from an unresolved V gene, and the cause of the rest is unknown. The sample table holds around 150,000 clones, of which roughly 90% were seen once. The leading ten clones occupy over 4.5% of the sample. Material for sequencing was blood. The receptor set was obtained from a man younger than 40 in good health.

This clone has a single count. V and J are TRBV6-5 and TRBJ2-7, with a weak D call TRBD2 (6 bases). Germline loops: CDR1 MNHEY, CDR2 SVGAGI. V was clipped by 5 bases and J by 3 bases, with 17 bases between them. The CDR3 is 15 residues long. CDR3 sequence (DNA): TGTGCCAGCAGTCCCCGCGGGGTGCTCTTCTACGAGCAGTACTTC. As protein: CASSPRGVLFYEQYF.

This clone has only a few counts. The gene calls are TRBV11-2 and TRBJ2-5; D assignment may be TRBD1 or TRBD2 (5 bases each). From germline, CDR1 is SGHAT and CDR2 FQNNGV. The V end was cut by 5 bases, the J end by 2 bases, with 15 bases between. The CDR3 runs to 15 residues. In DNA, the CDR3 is TGTGCCAGCAGCCCCTTGAGGGGTAGGCAAGAGACCCAGTACTTC. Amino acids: CASSPLRGRQETQYF.

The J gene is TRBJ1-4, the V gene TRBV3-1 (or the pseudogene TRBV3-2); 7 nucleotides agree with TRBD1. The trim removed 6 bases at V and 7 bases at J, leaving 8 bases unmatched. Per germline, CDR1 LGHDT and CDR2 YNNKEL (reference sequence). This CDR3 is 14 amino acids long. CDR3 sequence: CASRRQGASEKLFF. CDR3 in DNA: TGTGCCAGCAGGAGACAGGGAGCGTCTGAAAAACTGTTTTTT.

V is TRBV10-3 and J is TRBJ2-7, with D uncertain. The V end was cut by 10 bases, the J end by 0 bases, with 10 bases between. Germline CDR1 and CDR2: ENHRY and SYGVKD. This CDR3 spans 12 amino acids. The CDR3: CASAQSSYEQYF. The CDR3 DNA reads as TGTGCCAGCGCACAGAGCTCCTACGAGCAGTACTTC.

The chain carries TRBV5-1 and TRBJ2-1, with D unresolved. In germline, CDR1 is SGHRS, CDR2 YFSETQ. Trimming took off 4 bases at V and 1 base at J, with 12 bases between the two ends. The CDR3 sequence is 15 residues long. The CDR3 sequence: CASSKDVVSYNEQFF. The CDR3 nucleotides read TGCGCCAGCAGCAAAGACGTGGTGTCCTACAATGAGCAGTTCTTC. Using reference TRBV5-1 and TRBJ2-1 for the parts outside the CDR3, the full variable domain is KAGVTQTPRYLIKTRGQQVTLSCSPISGHRSVSWYQQTPGQGLQFLFEYFSETQRNKGNFPGRFSGRQFSNSRSEMNVSTLELGDSALYLCASSKDVVSYNEQFFGPGTRLTVL.

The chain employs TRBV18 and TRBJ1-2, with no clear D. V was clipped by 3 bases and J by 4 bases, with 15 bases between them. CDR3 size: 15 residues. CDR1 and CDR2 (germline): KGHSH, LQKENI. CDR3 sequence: CASSPVGVESYGYTF. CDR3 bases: TGTGCCAGCTCACCGGTTGGGGTCGAGAGCTATGGCTACACCTTC.

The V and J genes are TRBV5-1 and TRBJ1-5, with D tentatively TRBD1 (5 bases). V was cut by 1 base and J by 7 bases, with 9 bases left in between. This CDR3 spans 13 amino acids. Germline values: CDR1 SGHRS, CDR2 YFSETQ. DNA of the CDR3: TGCGCCAGCAGCTTGAGGGGACTCCAGCCCCAGCATTTT. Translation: CASSLRGLQPQHF. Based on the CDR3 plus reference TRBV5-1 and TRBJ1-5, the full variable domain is KAGVTQTPRYLIKTRGQQVTLSCSPISGHRSVSWYQQTPGQGLQFLFEYFSETQRNKGNFPGRFSGRQFSNSRSEMNVSTLELGDSALYLCASSLRGLQPQHFGDGTRLSIL.

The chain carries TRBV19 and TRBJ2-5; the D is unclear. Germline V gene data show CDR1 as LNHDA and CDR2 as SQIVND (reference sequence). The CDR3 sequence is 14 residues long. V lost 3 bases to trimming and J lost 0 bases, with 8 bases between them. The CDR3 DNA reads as TGTGCCAGTAGTATCGATGCGTACCAAGAGACCCAGTACTTC. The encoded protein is CASSIDAYQETQYF.

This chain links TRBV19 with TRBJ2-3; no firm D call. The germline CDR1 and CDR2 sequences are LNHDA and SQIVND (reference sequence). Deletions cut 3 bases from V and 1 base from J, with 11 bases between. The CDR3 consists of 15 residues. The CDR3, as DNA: TGTGCCAGTAGTATGGCCGTAGCCCGCACAGATACGCAGTATTTT. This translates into CASSMAVARTDTQYF.

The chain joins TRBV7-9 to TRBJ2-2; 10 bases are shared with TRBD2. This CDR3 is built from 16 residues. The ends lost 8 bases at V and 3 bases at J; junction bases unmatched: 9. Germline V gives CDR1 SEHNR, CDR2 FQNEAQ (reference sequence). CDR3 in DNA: TGTGCCAGCGGGGAAGAACTAGCGGGATACACCGGGGAGCTGTTTTTT. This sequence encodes CASGEELAGYTGELFF. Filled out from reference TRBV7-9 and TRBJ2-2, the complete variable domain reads DTGVSQNPRHKITKRGQNVTFRCDPISEHNRLYWYRQTLGQGPEFLTYFQNEAQLEKSRLLSDRFSAERPKGSFSTLEIQRTEQGDSAMYLCASGEELAGYTGELFFGEGSRLTVL.

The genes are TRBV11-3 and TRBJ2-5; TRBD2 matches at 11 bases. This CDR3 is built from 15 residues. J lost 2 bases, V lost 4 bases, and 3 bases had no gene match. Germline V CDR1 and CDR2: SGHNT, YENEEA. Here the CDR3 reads CASSSGLAEQETQYF. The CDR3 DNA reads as TGTGCCAGCAGCTCGGGACTAGCGGAACAAGAGACCCAGTACTTC.

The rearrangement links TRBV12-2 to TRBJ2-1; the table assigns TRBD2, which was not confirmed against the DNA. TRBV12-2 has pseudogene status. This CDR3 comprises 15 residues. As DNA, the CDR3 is TGTGCAAGTCGCTTAAGTAGTTTACCCCACAATGAGCAGTTCTTC. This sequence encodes CASRLSSLPHNEQFF.

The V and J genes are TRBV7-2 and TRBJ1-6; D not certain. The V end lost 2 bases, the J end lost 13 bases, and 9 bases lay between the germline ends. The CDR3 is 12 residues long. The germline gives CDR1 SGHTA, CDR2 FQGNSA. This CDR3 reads CASSLSRWPLHF. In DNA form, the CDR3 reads TGTGCCAGCAGCTTATCTAGGTGGCCCCTCCACTTT.

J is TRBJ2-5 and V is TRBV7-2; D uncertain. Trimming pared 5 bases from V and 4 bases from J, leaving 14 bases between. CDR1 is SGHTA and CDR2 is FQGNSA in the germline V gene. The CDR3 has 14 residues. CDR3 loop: CASSLGTVRETQYF. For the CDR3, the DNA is TGTGCCAGCAGCCTAGGAACCGTCCGAGAGACCCAGTACTTC.

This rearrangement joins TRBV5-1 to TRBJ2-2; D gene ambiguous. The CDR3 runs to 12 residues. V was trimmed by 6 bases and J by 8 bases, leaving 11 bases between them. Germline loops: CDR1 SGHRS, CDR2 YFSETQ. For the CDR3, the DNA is TGCGCCAGCAAAATAGACTCGGGGGAGCTGTTTTTT. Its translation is CASKIDSGELFF.

CDR3 in amino acids: CSASALRGGYTF. For the CDR3, the DNA is TGCAGTGCTAGTGCCCTACGAGGAGGCTACACCTTC. The rearrangement uses TRBV20-1 and TRBJ1-2, with no clear D. V was pared by 3 bases and J by 8 bases, with 13 bases between. The CDR3 is made up of 12 amino acids. CDR1 is DFQATT, CDR2 SNEGSKA, per germline (reference sequence).